The 3 T cell receptor beta chains below were found in one sample sequenced in a study of shared clonotypes between healthy human individuals. Terminally differentiated effector memory CD45RA+ cells were excluded by CCR7 positive selection of CD45RO-negative cells. TCRdb's copy holds only in-frame clones and misses some; the assay was immunoSEQ multiplex PCR. Altogether about 580,000 clones are present, roughly 98% being singletons, with the ten largest covering roughly 0.29%. The sample was naive CD8+ T cells sorted from blood. The source of these receptors is a man aged 30-40 years in good health.

This clone has a single count. The V and J genes are TRBV4-1 and TRBJ2-1; 7 bases fit TRBD1. There are 13 residues in the CDR3. J lost 5 bases, V lost 4 bases, and 2 bases had no gene match. Germline V lookup: CDR1 MGHRA, CDR2 YSYEKL. The CDR3 coding sequence is TGCGCCAGCAGCCGGGGACAGAACAATGAGCAGTTCTTC. Residues: CASSRGQNNEQFF.

This chain uses TRBV4-2 with TRBJ2-7, with 9 positions matching TRBD2. The CDR3 runs 16 residues. Germline-derived CDR1 and CDR2 are LGHNA and YNFKEQ. V shed 3 bases and J 0 bases; nucleotides not matched to a gene: 6. The CDR3 loop is CASSQATSGLSYEQYF. The CDR3 DNA is TGTGCCAGCAGCCAGGCTACTAGCGGGCTCTCCTACGAGCAGTACTTC.

This clone occurred once. The J gene is TRBJ2-7, the V gene TRBV19; TRBD1 agrees at 10 bases. This CDR3 is 15 amino acids long. J was trimmed by 2 bases and V by 5 bases; bases with no gene match: 6. CDR1 and CDR2 (germline): LNHDA, SQIVND (reference sequence). The CDR3 is CASSPSGQGTYEQYF. The DNA of the CDR3 is TGTGCCAGTAGTCCATCGGGACAGGGGACCTACGAGCAGTACTTC.